A single sample is the source of the 14 T cell receptor beta chains below, sequenced in a study of regulatory T cells in long-lasting Graves disease. The time point was: persistent/refractory GD, antithyroid drugs over 5 years with positive TRAb. The TCR library was made from RNA that had been extracted from PBMCs in TRIzol. Libraries of TCR beta came from iRepertoire HTBI primers plus Arm-PCR of CDR3 regions. TCRdb re-analysed the multiplex PCR reads in MiXCR, keeping a single row per CDR3 protein. The data contain 350,000 to 500,000 distinct CDR3 sequences, roughly a fifth of them seen just once; the ten biggest clones take up roughly 13%. The source was peripheral blood mononuclear cells (PBMCs), collected when the disease was refractory, from a patient treated with antithyroid drugs. These receptors were collected from a female donor with Graves disease.

The chain has TRBV5-1 and TRBJ2-5, with D unresolved. Germline V CDR1 and CDR2: SGHRS, YFSETQ. Deletions cut 0 bases from V and 9 bases from J, with 12 bases between. The CDR3 extends over 13 amino acids. The CDR3 protein is CASSLGPSGSQYF. The DNA for the CDR3 is TGCGCCAGCAGCTTGGGCCCTAGTGGGTCCCAGTACTTC.

This chain uses TRBV7-7 with TRBJ2-5; 8 nucleotides align to TRBD2. This CDR3 spans 16 amino acids. Germline trimming cut 3 bases from V and 1 base from J; bases unmatched to any gene: 7. Germline CDR1 and CDR2: SSHAT and FNYEAQ (reference sequence). The CDR3 DNA follows: TGTGCCAGCAGCTTGGGGGGGCTAGCGGGCCAAGAGACCCAGTACTTC. Its protein is CASSLGGLAGQETQYF.

The genes are TRBV10-2 and TRBJ2-2, with D uncertain. Looked up from germline, CDR1 is WSHSY and CDR2 is SAAADI. Between the trimmed V and J ends, which lost 3 bases and 6 bases, there was a span of 8 bases. The CDR3 runs 13 residues. In DNA, the CDR3 is TGCGCCAGCAGTGAAAATAAAGCCGGGGAGCTGTTTTTT. Its translation: CASSENKAGELFF.

This clonotype occurred a few times. The V gene is TRBV10-3, the J gene TRBJ1-5; TRBD1 aligns across 10 bases. With 3 bases clipped from V and 7 bases from J, the junction kept 9 bases outside the gene matches. The CDR3 runs 16 residues. From germline, CDR1 is ENHRY and CDR2 SYGVKD. CDR3 residues: CAISEPGTGDRQPQHF. DNA for the CDR3: TGTGCCATCAGTGAACCCGGGACAGGGGATCGCCAGCCCCAGCATTTT.

The chain combines TRBV3-1 with TRBJ1-1, with 7 bases lining up with TRBD1. This CDR3 contains 13 residues. Germline V gene lookup returns CDR1 LGHDT and CDR2 YNNKEL (reference sequence). J gave up 12 bases and V 2 bases, and 9 bases lay outside the gene matches. This CDR3 reads CASSQSIGTATFF. The CDR3 nucleotides read TGTGCCAGCAGCCAAAGCATAGGGACAGCTACTTTCTTT. The full variable domain, with the rest looked up from reference TRBV3-1 and TRBJ1-1, is DTAVSQTPKYLVTQMGNDKSIKCEQNLGHDTMYWYKQDSKKFLKIMFSYNNKELIINETVPNRFSPKSPDKAHLNLHINSLELGDSAVYFCASSQSIGTATFFGQGTRLTVV.

This clonotype appeared many times. The chain combines TRBV28 with TRBJ2-5; D gene ambiguous. Germline V gene lookup returns CDR1 MDHEN and CDR2 SYDVKM. V was pared by 6 bases and J by 2 bases, with 10 bases between. The CDR3 spans 13 residues. The CDR3 here is CASSPLGQETQYF. The CDR3 region has the DNA TGTGCCAGCAGCCCCCTGGGTCAAGAGACCCAGTACTTC. The variable domain in full, completed from reference TRBV28 and TRBJ2-5, reads DVKVTQSSRYLVKRTGEKVFLECVQDMDHENMFWYRQDPGLGLRLIYFSYDVKMKEKGDIPEGYSVSREKKERFSLILESASTNQTSMYLCASSPLGQETQYFGPGTRLLVL.

This clonotype was detected a few times. V is TRBV15 and J is TRBJ2-7; D is ambiguous. The V end lost 0 bases, the J end lost 2 bases, and 17 bases lay between the germline ends. CDR1 and CDR2 from the germline V gene are LNHNV and YYDKDF (reference sequence). This CDR3 spans 17 amino acids. The CDR3 sequence: CATSRDPVVGAPYEQYF. The CDR3 DNA sequence: TGTGCCACCAGCAGAGACCCCGTGGTCGGTGCCCCCTACGAGCAGTACTTC.

As concerns this clonotype: It is likely a read error: a sequence one base away is far more abundant. The chain is built from TRBV6-4 and TRBJ1-1; D perhaps matches TRBD1 (6 bases). From germline, CDR1 is MRHNA and CDR2 SNTAGT. The CDR3 length is 13 residues. CDR3 protein: CTSSVGGNTEAFF. CDR3 in DNA: TGTACCAGCAGTGTAGGGGGGAACACTGAAGCTTTCTTT.

This clonotype occurred many times. This rearrangement joins TRBV18 to TRBJ1-1; D may be TRBD1 (5 bases). CDR3 length: 11 amino acids. The germline V gene has CDR1 KGHSH and CDR2 LQKENI. Between the trimmed V and J ends, which lost 5 bases and 7 bases, there was a span of 8 bases. The CDR3 reads CASSSTDEAFF. In DNA, the CDR3 is TGTGCCAGCTCATCGACAGATGAAGCTTTCTTT. Variable domain in full (rest from reference TRBV18 and TRBJ1-1): NAGVMQNPRHLVRRRGQEARLRCSPMKGHSHVYWYRQLPEEGLKFMVYLQKENIIDESGMPKERFSAEFPKEGPSILRIQQVVRGDSAAYFCASSSTDEAFFGQGTRLTVV.

The rearrangement links TRBV6-4 to TRBJ2-6, with 9 bases lining up with TRBD1. V dropped 6 bases and J dropped 0; count of bases not matched to a gene: 9. CDR1 and CDR2 from the germline V gene are MRHNA and SNTAGT. CDR3 length: 18 amino acids. CDR3 DNA sequence: TGTGCCAGCAGCGAATCCGGGACAGGGCCCTCTGGGGCCAACGTCCTGACTTTC. Protein sequence: CASSESGTGPSGANVLTF.

This clonotype was counted between two and nine times. The rearrangement joins TRBV29-1 to TRBJ1-1; 11 bases line up with TRBD1. The CDR3 is 15 amino acids. Looked up from germline, CDR1 is SQVTM and CDR2 is ANQGSEA. Written as DNA, the CDR3 is TGCAGTGCTTCGGGGACAGGGGGAAGGGGCACTGAAGCTTTCTTT. Translation gives CSASGTGGRGTEAFF.

This clonotype was counted at least ten times. One junction end does not reproduce the germline sequence, and a read error may be involved. The chain links TRBV2 to TRBJ2-7; 8 bases match TRBD2. The CDR3 runs to 14 residues. Germline V gene lookup returns CDR1 SNHLY and CDR2 FYNNEI. The CDR3 DNA reads as TGCGCCAGCAGCAGCGGGAGCTACTCCTACGAGCAGTACTTC. Its protein is CASSSGSYSYEQYF. Looking up the rest from reference TRBV2 and TRBJ2-7 gives the full variable domain: EPEVTQTPSHQVTQMGQEVILRCVPISNHLYFYWYRQILGQKVEFLVSFYNNEISEKSEIFDDQFSVERPDGSNFTLKIRSTKLEDSAMYFCASSSGSYSYEQYFGPGTRLTVT.

At least ten counts were recorded for this clonotype. Here the CDR3 reads CASERTVEQYF. CDR3 DNA sequence: TGTGCCAGCGAACGAACGGTTGAGCAGTACTTC. The chain has TRBV2 and TRBJ2-7; no clear D. The CDR3 runs 11 residues. Germline V gene sequence: CDR1 SNHLY, CDR2 FYNNEI. V lost 8 bases and J lost 7, with 12 bases in between. Filled out from reference TRBV2 and TRBJ2-7, the complete variable domain reads EPEVTQTPSHQVTQMGQEVILRCVPISNHLYFYWYRQILGQKVEFLVSFYNNEISEKSEIFDDQFSVERPDGSNFTLKIRSTKLEDSAMYFCASERTVEQYFGPGTRLTVT.

In this sample, this clonotype turned up many times. The chain joins TRBV2 to TRBJ1-5; 7 nucleotides agree with TRBD1. J gave up 4 bases and V 4 bases, and 13 bases lay outside the gene matches. This CDR3 has 17 residues. CDR1 is SNHLY, CDR2 FYNNEI, per germline. Written as DNA, the CDR3 is TGTGCCAGCAGTGCTATCAAGACAGGGATAAGTAATCAGCCCCAGCATTTT. Translating it yields CASSAIKTGISNQPQHF.